These T cell receptor beta chains were read from a single sample in a study of radiotherapy plus CTLA-4 blockade in lung cancer. Measured with immunoSEQ multiplex PCR; TCRdb has only the in-frame clones, and not every one. The sample holds roughly 130,000 clones, just under 90% seen once. This specimen consisted of peripheral blood, obtained from a patient treated with radiotherapy plus ipilimumab. These receptors all come from a human donor with non-small cell lung cancer that progressed on radiotherapy plus ipilimumab. The CDR3 runs from the conserved cysteine through the conserved F or W. D genes are given only for firm matches. Clone size is given for some rows only: seen once, a few or many times, or a class if the clone is expanded.

CDR3 length: 13
clone size: -
J gene: TRBJ2-5
D gene: -
V gene: TRBV5-8
CDR3 protein: CAISLGTVETQYF
CDR3 DNA: TGTGCCATCTCCCTAGGGACGGTCGAGACCCAGTACTTC

CDR3 length: 13
clone size: -
J gene: TRBJ2-1
D gene: -
V gene: TRBV6-6
CDR3 protein: CAISLGAGNEQFF
CDR3 DNA: TGTGCCATATCCCTAGGAGCGGGCAATGAGCAGTTCTTC

CDR3 length: 14
clone size: -
J gene: TRBJ1-1
D gene: TRBD1
V gene: TRBV2
CDR3 protein: CASRRQGMNTEAFF
CDR3 DNA: TGTGCCAGCAGGCGACAGGGAATGAACACTGAAGCTTTCTTT

CDR3 length: 14
clone size: -
J gene: TRBJ2-3
D gene: -
V gene: TRBV18
CDR3 protein: CASSPGGGTDTQYF
CDR3 DNA: TGTGCCAGCTCACCAGGGGGCGGAACAGATACGCAGTATTTT

CDR3 length: 12
clone size: -
J gene: TRBJ2-1
D gene: -
V gene: TRBV10-3
CDR3 protein: CAISETRDLQFF
CDR3 DNA: TGTGCCATCAGCGAAACCCGGGACCTCCAGTTCTTC

CDR3 length: 13
clone size: -
J gene: TRBJ1-4
D gene: -
V gene: TRBV27
CDR3 protein: CASSRGANEKLFF
CDR3 DNA: TGTGCCAGCAGCCGGGGAGCTAATGAAAAACTGTTTTTT

CDR3 length: 13
clone size: -
J gene: TRBJ2-7
D gene: -
V gene: TRBV14
CDR3 protein: CASSATSSYEQYF
CDR3 DNA: TGTGCCAGCAGCGCGACTAGCTCCTACGAGCAGTACTTC

CDR3 length: 17
clone size: -
J gene: TRBJ2-1
D gene: TRBD2
V gene: TRBV6-1
CDR3 protein: CASSEKDRIAGVNEQFF
CDR3 DNA: TGTGCCAGCAGTGAAAAAGACAGAATAGCGGGAGTTAATGAGCAGTTCTTC

CDR3 length: 15
clone size: -
J gene: TRBJ2-3
D gene: -
V gene: TRBV14
CDR3 protein: CASSLRGPSTDTQYF
CDR3 DNA: TGTGCCAGCAGCCTGCGGGGTCCTAGCACAGATACGCAGTATTTT

CDR3 length: 13
clone size: -
J gene: TRBJ1-2
D gene: -
V gene: TRBV19
CDR3 protein: CASNEFANYGYTF
CDR3 DNA: TGTGCCAGTAACGAGTTTGCTAACTATGGCTACACCTTC

CDR3 length: 14
clone size: -
J gene: TRBJ1-2
D gene: TRBD1
V gene: TRBV29-1
CDR3 protein: CSTQGGEANYGYTF
CDR3 DNA: TGCAGCACTCAGGGGGGGGAGGCTAACTATGGCTACACCTTC

CDR3 length: 14
clone size: -
J gene: TRBJ2-1
D gene: TRBD2
V gene: TRBV2
CDR3 protein: CASSGGLAYNEQFF
CDR3 DNA: TGTGCCAGCTCTGGGGGACTAGCCTACAATGAGCAGTTCTTC

CDR3 length: 15
clone size: once
J gene: TRBJ2-5
D gene: -
V gene: TRBV7-9
CDR3 protein: CASSLEWGRGETQYF
CDR3 DNA: TGTGCCAGCAGCTTAGAATGGGGACGAGGAGAGACCCAGTACTTC

CDR3 length: 17
clone size: -
J gene: TRBJ2-6
D gene: -
V gene: TRBV19
CDR3 protein: CASSFPGGGNGANVLTF
CDR3 DNA: TGTGCCAGTAGTTTCCCAGGAGGGGGGAATGGGGCCAACGTCCTGACTTTC

CDR3 length: 17
clone size: -
J gene: TRBJ1-4
D gene: TRBD1
V gene: TRBV19
CDR3 protein: CASSTRDRGISNEKLFF
CDR3 DNA: TGTGCCAGTAGTACCCGGGACAGGGGGATATCTAATGAAAAACTGTTTTTT

CDR3 length: 17
clone size: -
J gene: TRBJ1-1
D gene: -
V gene: TRBV19
CDR3 protein: CASSITWDTAPGTEAFF
CDR3 DNA: TGTGCCAGTAGTATAACGTGGGACACCGCGCCTGGCACTGAAGCTTTCTTT

CDR3 length: 16
clone size: -
J gene: TRBJ1-3
D gene: TRBD1
V gene: TRBV5-1
CDR3 protein: CASSLGRGQSGNTIYF
CDR3 DNA: TGCGCCAGCAGCTTGGGTAGGGGGCAGTCTGGAAACACCATATATTTT

CDR3 length: 9
clone size: -
J gene: TRBJ1-1
D gene: -
V gene: TRBV6-6
CDR3 protein: CASGAAAFF
CDR3 DNA: TGTGCCAGCGGAGCTGCGGCTTTCTTT

CDR3 length: 13
clone size: -
J gene: TRBJ1-2
D gene: -
V gene: TRBV19
CDR3 protein: CASSRGGVYGYTF
CDR3 DNA: TGTGCCAGTAGTAGAGGGGGAGTCTATGGCTACACCTTC

CDR3 length: 15
clone size: -
J gene: TRBJ2-7
D gene: TRBD2
V gene: TRBV5-1
CDR3 protein: CASSSLAGGPREQYF
CDR3 DNA: TGCGCCAGCAGCTCCCTAGCGGGAGGGCCAAGGGAGCAGTACTTC

CDR3 length: 16
clone size: -
J gene: TRBJ1-5
D gene: TRBD1
V gene: TRBV11-2
CDR3 protein: CASSLSPGGLDQPQHF
CDR3 DNA: TGTGCCAGCAGCTTATCCCCAGGGGGCCTGGATCAGCCCCAGCATTTT

CDR3 length: 14
clone size: -
J gene: TRBJ2-7
D gene: -
V gene: TRBV19
CDR3 protein: CASSETGVSYEQYF
CDR3 DNA: TGTGCCAGTTCGGAGACAGGAGTTTCCTACGAGCAGTACTTC

CDR3 length: 16
clone size: -
J gene: TRBJ2-1
D gene: TRBD2
V gene: TRBV7-3
CDR3 protein: CASSLTSGYPYNEQFF
CDR3 DNA: TGTGCCAGCAGCTTAACTAGCGGGTACCCATACAATGAGCAGTTCTTC

CDR3 length: 13
clone size: once
J gene: TRBJ1-1
D gene: -
V gene: TRBV7-3
CDR3 protein: CASRRQENTEAFF
CDR3 DNA: TGTGCCAGCAGGAGACAGGAAAACACTGAAGCTTTCTTT

CDR3 length: 15
clone size: -
J gene: TRBJ2-1
D gene: TRBD2
V gene: TRBV19
CDR3 protein: CASSLRTSGDNEQFF
CDR3 DNA: TGTGCCAGTAGTCTACGGACTAGCGGGGACAATGAGCAGTTCTTC

CDR3 length: 15
clone size: once
J gene: TRBJ1-2
D gene: TRBD1
V gene: TRBV19
CDR3 protein: CASSPSGTGGYGYTF
CDR3 DNA: TGTGCCAGTAGTCCCTCGGGGACAGGGGGCTATGGCTACACCTTC

CDR3 length: 14
clone size: -
J gene: TRBJ2-5
D gene: -
V gene: TRBV5-4
CDR3 protein: CASSLQGASETQYF
CDR3 DNA: TGTGCCAGCAGCTTACAGGGAGCCTCAGAGACCCAGTACTTC

CDR3 length: 14
clone size: -
J gene: TRBJ1-1
D gene: -
V gene: TRBV19
CDR3 protein: CASSIVGGQTEAFF
CDR3 DNA: TGTGCCAGTAGTATAGTGGGGGGCCAAACTGAAGCTTTCTTT

CDR3 length: 13
clone size: once
J gene: TRBJ2-7
D gene: -
V gene: TRBV25-1
CDR3 protein: CASSESGSYEQYF
CDR3 DNA: TGTGCCAGCAGTGAATCGGGATCCTACGAGCAGTACTTC

CDR3 length: 17
clone size: -
J gene: TRBJ1-1
D gene: TRBD1
V gene: TRBV18
CDR3 protein: CASSLQSGQGRNTEAFF
CDR3 DNA: TGTGCCAGCTCACTACAAAGTGGACAGGGCCGAAACACTGAAGCTTTCTTT

CDR3 length: 15
clone size: once
J gene: TRBJ1-2
D gene: -
V gene: TRBV2
CDR3 protein: CASSVQGSRIYGYTF
CDR3 DNA: TGTGCCAGCAGTGTGCAGGGTTCTAGGATCTATGGCTACACCTTC

CDR3 length: 13
clone size: -
J gene: TRBJ1-2
D gene: -
V gene: TRBV6-5
CDR3 protein: CASTTSLGYGYTF
CDR3 DNA: TGTGCCAGCACCACCTCGTTAGGGTATGGCTACACCTTC

CDR3 length: 15
clone size: -
J gene: TRBJ2-3
D gene: -
V gene: TRBV5-1
CDR3 protein: CASSFGPGAGDTQYF
CDR3 DNA: TGCGCCAGCAGCTTTGGTCCGGGAGCGGGCGATACGCAGTATTTT

CDR3 length: 13
clone size: once
J gene: TRBJ2-1
D gene: TRBD2
V gene: TRBV10-2
CDR3 protein: CASMGLAGVEQFF
CDR3 DNA: TGCGCCAGCATGGGACTAGCGGGAGTTGAGCAGTTCTTC

CDR3 length: 14
clone size: -
J gene: TRBJ1-2
D gene: -
V gene: TRBV7-2
CDR3 protein: CASSFSGLSWGYTF
CDR3 DNA: TGTGCCAGCAGCTTTTCAGGGTTGTCATGGGGCTACACCTTC

CDR3 length: 15
clone size: once
J gene: TRBJ2-7
D gene: TRBD2
V gene: TRBV7-2
CDR3 protein: CASSWGLAGIYEQYF
CDR3 DNA: TGTGCCAGCAGCTGGGGACTAGCGGGAATCTACGAGCAGTACTTC

CDR3 length: 18
clone size: -
J gene: TRBJ2-7
D gene: TRBD2
V gene: TRBV5-8
CDR3 protein: CASTTIAREGRRVYEQYF
CDR3 DNA: TGTGCCAGCACCACGATAGCGCGGGAGGGCCGCAGGGTCTACGAGCAGTACTTC

CDR3 length: 16
clone size: -
J gene: TRBJ2-3
D gene: -
V gene: TRBV5-1
CDR3 protein: CARTRRWRTITDTQYF
CDR3 DNA: TGCGCCAGAACCCGTAGGTGGCGGACAATCACAGATACGCAGTATTTT

CDR3 length: 14
clone size: -
J gene: TRBJ2-7
D gene: -
V gene: TRBV19
CDR3 protein: CASDPGLPGDEQYF
CDR3 DNA: TGTGCCAGTGACCCAGGACTTCCGGGAGACGAGCAGTACTTC

CDR3 length: 15
clone size: -
J gene: TRBJ1-6
D gene: TRBD1
V gene: TRBV25-1
CDR3 protein: CASSGLGTGVSPLHF
CDR3 DNA: TGTGCCAGCAGTGGCCTAGGGACAGGGGTTTCACCCCTCCACTTT

CDR3 length: 15
clone size: -
J gene: TRBJ1-2
D gene: TRBD1
V gene: TRBV11-1
CDR3 protein: CASSYGTGIRDGYTF
CDR3 DNA: TGTGCCAGCAGCTACGGGACAGGGATACGGGATGGCTACACCTTC

CDR3 length: 18
clone size: -
J gene: TRBJ2-3
D gene: -
V gene: TRBV5-4
CDR3 protein: CASSVGGQAVTSTDTQYF
CDR3 DNA: TGTGCCAGCAGCGTTGGAGGGCAAGCGGTGACTAGCACAGATACGCAGTATTTT

CDR3 length: 13
clone size: -
J gene: TRBJ1-3
D gene: -
V gene: TRBV10-3
CDR3 protein: CATKKGPGNTIYF
CDR3 DNA: TGTGCCACCAAGAAGGGACCTGGAAACACCATATATTTT

CDR3 length: 16
clone size: -
J gene: TRBJ2-1
D gene: TRBD2
V gene: TRBV5-5
CDR3 protein: CASSLLGTSTYDEQFF
CDR3 DNA: TGTGCCAGCAGCTTGCTCGGGACTAGTACATACGATGAGCAGTTCTTC

CDR3 length: 13
clone size: -
J gene: TRBJ2-2
D gene: -
V gene: TRBV21-1
CDR3 protein: CASCQGFDGELFF
CDR3 DNA: TGTGCCAGTTGCCAGGGATTTGACGGGGAGCTGTTTTTT

CDR3 length: 14
clone size: -
J gene: TRBJ1-2
D gene: TRBD1
V gene: TRBV7-2
CDR3 protein: CASRLIDRAYGYTF
CDR3 DNA: TGTGCCAGCCGTTTGATAGACAGGGCATATGGCTACACCTTC

CDR3 length: 16
clone size: -
J gene: TRBJ2-5
D gene: -
V gene: TRBV2
CDR3 protein: CASSEELGMGQETQYF
CDR3 DNA: TGTGCCAGCAGTGAAGAGTTGGGTATGGGGCAAGAGACCCAGTACTTC

CDR3 length: 15
clone size: -
J gene: TRBJ1-1
D gene: -
V gene: TRBV5-1
CDR3 protein: CASSPVTGGNTEAFF
CDR3 DNA: TGCGCCAGCAGCCCCGTGACAGGAGGGAACACTGAAGCTTTCTTT

CDR3 length: 15
clone size: -
J gene: TRBJ1-5
D gene: TRBD1
V gene: TRBV30
CDR3 protein: CAWSPWTGENQPQHF
CDR3 DNA: TGTGCCTGGAGTCCCTGGACAGGGGAGAATCAGCCCCAGCATTTT

CDR3 length: 12
clone size: -
J gene: TRBJ2-1
D gene: -
V gene: TRBV9
CDR3 protein: CASSVGRNEQFF
CDR3 DNA: TGTGCCAGCAGCGTAGGGCGCAATGAGCAGTTCTTC

CDR3 length: 15
clone size: -
J gene: TRBJ2-7
D gene: -
V gene: TRBV29-1
CDR3 protein: CSVEDRTTGDIEQYF
CDR3 DNA: TGCAGCGTTGAAGATCGAACGACAGGAGACATCGAGCAGTACTTC

CDR3 length: 15
clone size: -
J gene: TRBJ1-2
D gene: TRBD1
V gene: TRBV19
CDR3 protein: CASSILRDRWSGYTF
CDR3 DNA: TGTGCCAGTAGTATTTTGCGGGACAGGTGGTCTGGCTACACCTTC

CDR3 length: 12
clone size: few
J gene: TRBJ1-2
D gene: -
V gene: TRBV9
CDR3 protein: CASSGPNYGYTF
CDR3 DNA: TGTGCCAGCAGCGGACCTAACTATGGCTACACCTTC

CDR3 length: 15
clone size: -
J gene: TRBJ1-3
D gene: -
V gene: TRBV7-9
CDR3 protein: CASSLGLGSGNTIYF
CDR3 DNA: TGTGCCAGCAGCTTAGGCCTTGGGTCTGGAAACACCATATATTTT

CDR3 length: 16
clone size: -
J gene: TRBJ2-1
D gene: -
V gene: TRBV7-8
CDR3 protein: CASSVGTLRTYNEQFF
CDR3 DNA: TGTGCCAGCAGCGTTGGGACGTTGAGAACTTACAATGAGCAGTTCTTC

CDR3 length: 18
clone size: -
J gene: TRBJ1-5
D gene: -
V gene: TRBV6-1
CDR3 protein: CASSDSRGRGHSNQPQHF
CDR3 DNA: TGTGCCAGCAGTGACAGTAGGGGACGGGGACATAGCAATCAGCCCCAGCATTTT

CDR3 length: 13
clone size: -
J gene: TRBJ1-5
D gene: TRBD1
V gene: TRBV19
CDR3 protein: CASTGTVNQPQHF
CDR3 DNA: TGTGCCAGTACCGGGACAGTCAATCAGCCCCAGCATTTT

CDR3 length: 14
clone size: -
J gene: TRBJ1-5
D gene: -
V gene: TRBV19
CDR3 protein: CASSIFWGNQPQHF
CDR3 DNA: TGTGCCAGTAGTATATTTTGGGGCAATCAGCCCCAGCATTTT

CDR3 length: 15
clone size: -
J gene: TRBJ2-6
D gene: -
V gene: TRBV6-5
CDR3 protein: CASSYSGGRANVLTF
CDR3 DNA: TGTGCCAGCAGTTACTCGGGGGGTCGGGCCAACGTCCTGACTTTC

CDR3 length: 11
clone size: -
J gene: TRBJ2-7
D gene: -
V gene: TRBV7-9
CDR3 protein: CASVANYEQYF
CDR3 DNA: TGTGCCAGCGTAGCTAACTACGAGCAGTACTTC